This T cell receptor (beta chain) was retrieved from a study of CD8 T cells in ankylosing spondylitis. This clonotype was found many times. Its antigen is unknown. Researchers built TCR beta libraries using quantitative 5'-RACE with molecular barcodes. TCRdb called the 5' RACE reads again in MiXCR, with one record for every CDR3 protein. The table records around 540,000 distinct CDR3 sequences, roughly 13% of them present only once. Findings and limits, study-wide: The study identified a TCR beta motif of roughly eight highly homologous variants that appeared characteristic of ankylosing spondylitis blood. Reports say disease-linked clones showed up significantly more in matched ankylosing spondylitis synovial fluid.

This TCR was sampled from a male donor with ankylosing spondylitis. Sequencing input: blood, either unsorted or a sorted T cell fraction (not recorded which).

For the CDR3, the DNA is TGCGGGGGTCATTACGGTCCCACTGAAGCTTTCTTT. Translated, it gives CGGHYGPTEAFF. The chain carries TRBV29-1 and TRBJ1-1, with D possibly being TRBD1 (5 bases). The CDR3 spans 12 residues. Germline assignment: CDR1 SQVTM and CDR2 ANQGSEA.